The sequence of this TCR beta chain was determined in a study of cytomegalovirus exposure and HLA in healthy donors. Across the study: Among about 200 million T cells, an earlier analysis found about 100 million unique TCR beta sequences.

V lost 3 bases and J lost 2, with 13 bases in between. CDR1 is GTSNPN, CDR2 SVGIG, per germline (reference sequence). This CDR3 has 15 amino acids. Study-level findings and limits: Sequencing probably produced one cluster of sequence variants that were highly shared. A later analysis associated roughly 15,000 TCR beta sequences with HLA alleles at a 0.05 false discovery rate. Only CMV serostatus was available as immune exposure information.

As for this clone: Its antigen remains unknown.

PCR primers comprised 60 Vbeta and 13 Jbeta primers. The data were produced by immunoSEQ multiplex PCR, yet TCRdb's version contains in-frame clones alone and is incomplete. The top ten hold roughly 3% of the sample, which has 87,000 or so clones, 55% to 75% seen once. Sequencing used PBMCs. The chain links TRBV30 to TRBJ2-2; a weak D match, TRBD2 (6 bases). This sequence was found in a man in his 60s in good health and CMV-seronegative. The DNA of the CDR3 is TGTGCCTGGAGCCGGGGGACTTATAACACCGGGGAGCTGTTTTTT. Translating gives CAWSRGTYNTGELFF.